This T cell receptor (beta chain) was found in a study of cytomegalovirus exposure and HLA in healthy donors. The CDR3 totals 14 residues. The germline CDR1 and CDR2 sequences are MNHNY and SVGAGI (reference sequence). Between the trimmed V and J ends, which lost 6 bases and 2 bases, there was a span of 12 bases. This clone has just a few counts. Its antigen remains unknown. Findings of the study overall: Later analysis reportedly placed an Asian-associated ancestry cluster below the approximately 680-donor mean in N-insertions.

The PCR ran on 60 Vbeta and 13 Jbeta primers. Here immunoSEQ multiplex PCR was the method, and the copy in TCRdb shows in-frame clones only, minus some. This table holds about 180,000 clones, around 72% found once. The sequence was obtained from a female donor in good health and CMV-seronegative. The chain couples TRBV6-6 to TRBJ2-3; no definite D call. The specimen sequenced was PBMCs. This chain's CDR3 is CASRAFTSTDTQYF. The CDR3 DNA reads as TGTGCCAGCAGAGCGTTCACCTCCACAGATACGCAGTATTTT.